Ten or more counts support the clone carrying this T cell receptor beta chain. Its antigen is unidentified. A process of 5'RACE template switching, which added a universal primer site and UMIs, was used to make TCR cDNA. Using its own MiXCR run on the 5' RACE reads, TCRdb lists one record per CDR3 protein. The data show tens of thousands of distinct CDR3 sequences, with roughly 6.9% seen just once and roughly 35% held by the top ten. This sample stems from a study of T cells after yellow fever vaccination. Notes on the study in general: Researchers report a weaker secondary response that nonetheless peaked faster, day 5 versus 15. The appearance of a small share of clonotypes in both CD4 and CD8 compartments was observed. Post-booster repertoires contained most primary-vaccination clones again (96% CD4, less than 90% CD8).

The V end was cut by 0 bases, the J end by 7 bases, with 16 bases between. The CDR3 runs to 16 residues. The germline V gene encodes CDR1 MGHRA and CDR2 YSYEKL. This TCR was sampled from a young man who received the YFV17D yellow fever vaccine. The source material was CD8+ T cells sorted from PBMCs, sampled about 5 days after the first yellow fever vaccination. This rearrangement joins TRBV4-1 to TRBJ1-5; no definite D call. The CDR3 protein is CASSQDSPAPGQPQHF. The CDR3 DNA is TGCGCCAGCAGCCAAGATTCCCCGGCCCCGGGCCAGCCCCAGCATTTT.